What follows are 20 T cell receptor beta chains derived from one specimen sequenced in a study of T-cell memory formation after mild COVID-19. Each CDR3 protein is one row after TCRdb ran MiXCR on the 5' RACE reads. The data hold around 140,000 distinct CDR3 sequences, with about 6.1% observed a single time. Sequencing input: PBMCs or a T cell subset sorted from them (not recorded which). The receptor set was obtained from an adult woman who had mild COVID-19 (a few samples of this study predate the infection). Cell type and time point are not known.

The V call is TRBV7-8, the J call TRBJ2-3; 9 nucleotides line up with TRBD1. V lost 0 bases to trimming and J lost 4 bases; unmatched junction nucleotides: 8. This CDR3 contains 17 residues. Per the germline V gene, CDR1 is SGHVS and CDR2 is FQNEAQ. CDR3 sequence (DNA): TGTGCCAGCAGCTTAGCCCCGGGACAGGGTTTATCAGATACGCAGTATTTT. Protein: CASSLAPGQGLSDTQYF. Full variable domain (remainder filled in from reference TRBV7-8 and TRBJ2-3): GAGVSQSPRYKVAKRGQDVALRCDPISGHVSLFWYQQALGQGPEFLTYFQNEAQLDKSGLPSDRFFAERPEGSVSTLKIQRTQQEDSAVYLCASSLAPGQGLSDTQYFGPGTRLTVL.

In its sample, this clonotype was seen a few times. This chain links TRBV5-1 with TRBJ2-3, with TRBD2 matching over 7 bases. Losses at the gene ends were 4 bases for V and 5 bases for J; bases not matched to a gene: 4. CDR1 is SGHRS, CDR2 YFSETQ, per germline. This CDR3 is 13 amino acids long. The CDR3 loop is CASSTAGEDTQYF. CDR3 nucleotide sequence: TGCGCCAGCAGCACCGCGGGGGAAGATACGCAGTATTTT.

This clonotype has more than one count but fewer than ten. This chain connects TRBV20-1 to TRBJ1-2, with unresolved D. In germline, CDR1 is DFQATT, CDR2 SNEGSKA (reference sequence). Trimming left V 2 bases short and J 4 bases short, with 5 bases between. The CDR3 contains 11 residues. The CDR3 DNA reads as TGCAGTGCTAGAACTAGCTATGGCTACACCTTC. It codes for CSARTSYGYTF.

This clonotype was counted many times. The chain links TRBV29-1 to TRBJ2-7; no reliable D call. The CDR3 sequence is 12 residues long. Trimming removed 4 bases from V and 4 bases from J, with 11 bases in between. CDR1 and CDR2 (germline): SQVTM, ANQGSEA. The CDR3 bases are TGCAGCGTTGTCGTACTCGGTTACGAGCAGTACTTC. It is translated as CSVVVLGYEQYF.

Ten or more counts support this clonotype. The genes are TRBV5-1 and TRBJ1-1, with D unclear. The CDR3 sequence is 15 residues long. V lost 4 bases to trimming and J lost 6 bases, with 19 bases between them. Germline CDR1 reads SGHRS; CDR2 reads YFSETQ. CDR3 residues: CASSPSSGKISEAFF. The DNA of the CDR3 is TGCGCCAGCAGCCCGTCATCGGGGAAAATTTCTGAAGCTTTCTTT.

The sample holds a few counts of this clonotype. At one of its ends the junction is not consistent with the germline gene, which may arise from a read error. V is TRBV5-1 and J is TRBJ2-5; no clear D. Looked up from germline, CDR1 is SGHRS and CDR2 is YFSETQ. The CDR3 runs 13 residues. CDR3 in amino acids: CASSLGGEEAQYF. The CDR3 nucleotides are TGCGCCAGCAGCTTGGGGGGTGAAGAGGCCCAGTACTTC.

This clonotype appeared many times. V gene TRBV6-5 combines with J gene TRBJ2-1; 7 bases agree with TRBD2. V dropped 6 bases and J dropped 9; count of bases not matched to a gene: 14. Germline assignment: CDR1 MNHEY and CDR2 SVGAGI. The CDR3 is 15 amino acids. The CDR3 region is CASRVGALGRGEQFF. The CDR3 DNA sequence: TGTGCCAGCAGGGTAGGGGCTTTGGGGAGGGGTGAGCAGTTCTTC.

This clonotype was observed at least ten times. The V call is TRBV7-9, the J call TRBJ2-1, with 11 positions matching TRBD2. The CDR3 is made up of 16 amino acids. Germline loops: CDR1 SEHNR, CDR2 FQNEAQ (reference sequence). V lost 1 base, J lost 4 bases, and 3 bases stayed unmatched. CDR3 loop: CASSLVSGRGYNEQFF. The DNA of the CDR3 is TGTGCCAGCAGCTTAGTTAGCGGGAGGGGTTACAATGAGCAGTTCTTC.

This clonotype has at least ten counts. CDR3 sequence reads: CASSFLAEETQYF. The CDR3 region has the DNA TGTGCCAGCAGCTTTCTAGCGGAAGAGACCCAGTACTTC. The V call is TRBV11-2, the J call TRBJ2-5; 7 nucleotides line up with TRBD2. The CDR3 runs 13 residues. The trim removed 3 bases at V and 3 bases at J, leaving 1 base unmatched. The germline gives CDR1 SGHAT, CDR2 FQNNGV.

This clonotype has a count of ten or more. The chain recombines TRBV4-2 with TRBJ2-7; no clear D gene. CDR3 length: 12 amino acids. Trimming took 6 bases from V and 8 from J, leaving 14 bases between them. Germline V CDR1 and CDR2: LGHNA, YNFKEQ. Written as DNA, the CDR3 is TGTGCCAGCAGTCCGGACCTGGAGCAGCAGTACTTC. Its protein is CASSPDLEQQYF.

This clonotype was observed at least ten times. The chain couples TRBV7-3 to TRBJ2-1; no definite D call. The CDR3 length is 14 residues. The V gene lost 6 bases and the J gene lost 3 bases, with 12 bases spanning the gap. Germline assignment: CDR1 SGHTA and CDR2 FQGTGA. CDR3 DNA: TGTGCCAGCAGTCCCGGGTCAGGCTACAATGAGCAGTTCTTC. Its protein is CASSPGSGYNEQFF.

The J gene is TRBJ2-7, the V gene TRBV15; perhaps D is TRBD1 or TRBD2 (6 bases each). The CDR3 runs 14 residues. The V and J ends lost 3 bases and 4 bases respectively, with 13 bases between them. Germline lookup yields CDR1 LNHNV and CDR2 YYDKDF (reference sequence). CDR3 sequence: CATSSTRGGYEQYF. The CDR3 region has the DNA TGTGCCACCAGCAGTACCCGAGGGGGGTACGAGCAGTACTTC.

This clonotype was picked up many times. The CDR3 DNA reads TGCAGCGTTGAAGAGGGAGGGGGCACGTACCAAGAGACCCAGTACTTC. Encoded protein: CSVEEGGGTYQETQYF. The chain links TRBV29-1 to TRBJ2-5; TRBD1 or TRBD2 may be the D gene (7 bases each). Germline CDR1 is SQVTM and CDR2 is ANQGSEA. This CDR3 has 16 residues. With 0 bases removed from V and 0 bases from J, the gap between germline ends came to 14 bases. Full variable domain (remainder filled in from reference TRBV29-1 and TRBJ2-5): SAVISQKPSRDICQRGTSLTIQCQVDSQVTMMFWYRQQPGQSLTLIATANQGSEATYESGFVIDKFPISRPNLTFSTLTVSNMSPEDSSIYLCSVEEGGGTYQETQYFGPGTRLLVL.

Only a few counts were recorded for this clonotype. The chain links TRBV10-3 to TRBJ2-4; D uncertain. The length of the CDR3 is 16 residues. Germline CDR1 and CDR2: ENHRY and SYGVKD. Trimming took 3 bases from V and 0 from J, leaving 12 bases between them. DNA of the CDR3: TGTGCCATCAGTGAAACCATTACAGTAGCCAAAAACATTCAGTACTTC. It codes for CAISETITVAKNIQYF.

The table lists this clonotype with a few counts. The chain recombines TRBV30 with TRBJ1-1; TRBD1 aligns across 7 bases. Trimming took 2 bases from V and 8 from J; bases not matched to a gene: 11. The CDR3 is 14 amino acids. In germline, CDR1 is GTSNPN, CDR2 SVGIG (reference sequence). CDR3 amino acids: CAWSYGQVGIEAFF. DNA of the CDR3: TGTGCCTGGAGTTACGGACAGGTTGGAATAGAAGCTTTCTTT.

The chain couples TRBV20-1 to TRBJ2-1; 12 nucleotides line up with TRBD2. The V gene end was trimmed by 0 bases and the J gene end by 6 bases; junction bases not matched to a gene: 3. The CDR3 spans 15 residues. CDR1 is DFQATT and CDR2 is SNEGSKA in the germline V gene (reference sequence). The CDR3 nucleotides are TGCAGTGCTAGAGAGGCTAGCGGGAGGGCCAATGAGCAGTTCTTC. Translation: CSAREASGRANEQFF.

The chain uses TRBV5-4 and TRBJ2-2, with D perhaps TRBD2 (5 bases). With 0 bases removed from V and 9 bases from J, the gap between germline ends came to 18 bases. This CDR3 region has 16 residues. Germline lookup yields CDR1 SGHNT and CDR2 YYREEE (reference sequence). CDR3: CASSLDNPRETRELFF. DNA of the CDR3: TGTGCCAGCAGCTTGGATAATCCGAGGGAGACGAGGGAGCTGTTTTTT. The full variable domain, in which reference TRBV5-4 and TRBJ2-2 provide the parts outside the CDR3, is ETGVTQSPTHLIKTRGQQVTLRCSSQSGHNTVSWYQQALGQGPQFIFQYYREEENGRGNFPPRFSGLQFPNYSSELNVNALELDDSALYLCASSLDNPRETRELFFGEGSRLTVL.

At least ten counts were recorded for this clonotype. The V and J genes are TRBV20-1 and TRBJ2-4; D not certain. CDR1 DFQATT and CDR2 SNEGSKA come from the germline V gene (reference sequence). CDR3 length equals 14 residues. V was clipped by 3 bases and J by 5 bases, with 14 bases between them. The CDR3 protein is CSASGREAENIQYF. The CDR3 DNA reads TGCAGTGCTAGTGGCCGTGAGGCGGAAAACATTCAGTACTTC.

The chain's CDR3 is CASSPLLAANTGELFF. Here the CDR3 DNA reads TGTGCCAGCTCACCACTACTAGCCGCTAACACCGGGGAGCTGTTTTTT. The chain has TRBV18 and TRBJ2-2; perhaps TRBD2 as D (6 bases). The CDR3 has 16 amino acids. Trimming removed 1 base from V and 2 bases from J, with 11 bases in between. The germline gives CDR1 KGHSH, CDR2 LQKENI.

With regard to this clonotype: A read error may account for a junction end that differs from germline. The V call is TRBV6-1, the J call TRBJ2-7, with unresolved D. This CDR3 has 13 residues. Germline loops: CDR1 MNHNS, CDR2 SASEGT. Here the CDR3 reads CASTRQVPYEKYF. The CDR3, as DNA: TGTGCCAGCACACGTCAGGTGCCCTACGAGAAGTACTTC.